The 20 T cell receptor beta chains below come from one sample, sequenced in a study of control samples from healthy donors and cancer patients. Repertoires were generated with immunoSEQ multiplex PCR, while TCRdb's copy carries only in-frame clones and drops some. This table holds fewer than 150,000 clones, more than 80% found once. Material for sequencing was blood. These receptors were taken from a man younger than 35 in good health.

The chain recombines TRBV29-1 with TRBJ2-3; the match to TRBD2 covers 12 bases. CDR1 SQVTM and CDR2 ANQGSEA come from the germline V gene. V was pared by 4 bases and J by 0 bases, with 2 bases of the junction left unmatched. The CDR3 extends over 15 amino acids. CDR3 in DNA: TGCAGCGTTGGGACTAGCGGGGTTAGCACAGATACGCAGTATTTT. It encodes CSVGTSGVSTDTQYF.

This chain connects TRBV29-1 to TRBJ1-4; 10 bases are a match to TRBD1. This CDR3 has 13 residues. The germline CDR1 and CDR2 sequences are SQVTM and ANQGSEA. Losses at the gene ends were 7 bases for V and 7 bases for J; bases not matched to a gene: 6. The CDR3 DNA reads as TGCAGCGCCTGGACAGGGGGTGGTGAAAAACTGTTTTTT. Translating it yields CSAWTGGGEKLFF.

This clone was picked up one time. The chain is built from TRBV7-3 and TRBJ1-1; TRBD1 matches 8 bases. Germline trimming cut 5 bases from V and 6 bases from J; bases unmatched to any gene: 5. The germline gives CDR1 SGHTA, CDR2 FQGTGA. The CDR3 contains 13 residues. CDR3 protein: CASSPQGAAEAFF. CDR3 DNA sequence: TGTGCCAGCAGCCCTCAGGGGGCGGCTGAAGCTTTCTTT.

About this clone: In the same sample, other DNA sequences code for this CDR3. The chain has TRBV5-1 and TRBJ1-1; TRBD1 is a possible D gene (5 bases). The CDR3 covers 13 residues. Germline assignment: CDR1 SGHRS and CDR2 YFSETQ. With 2 bases removed from V and 1 base from J, the gap between germline ends came to 6 bases. Written as DNA, the CDR3 is TGCGCCAGCAGCTTACAGGAGAACACTGAAGCTTTCTTT. As protein: CASSLQENTEAFF.

V gene TRBV25-1 combines with J gene TRBJ1-1, with 8 bases fitting TRBD1. This CDR3 is 16 amino acids long. Looked up from germline, CDR1 is MGHDK and CDR2 is SYGVNS. Germline trimming cut 5 bases from V and 4 bases from J; bases unmatched to any gene: 12. The CDR3 DNA is TGTGCCAGCAGTTACAACCGACAGGGGACGAGCACTGAAGCTTTCTTT. Translation: CASSYNRQGTSTEAFF.

V gene TRBV19 combines with J gene TRBJ1-3; D ambiguous. Germline CDR1 LNHDA, CDR2 SQIVND (reference sequence). The V gene lost 3 bases and the J gene lost 1 base, with 7 bases spanning the gap. CDR3 length: 14 amino acids. For the CDR3, the DNA is TGTGCCAGTAGTATGACTCCGTCTGGAAACACCATATATTTT. Translation: CASSMTPSGNTIYF.

V and J are TRBV9 and TRBJ2-3; the D gene could be TRBD1 or TRBD2 (7 bases each). V was cut by 9 bases and J by 0 bases, with 14 bases left in between. The CDR3 totals 14 residues. Germline V gene sequence: CDR1 SGDLS, CDR2 YYNGEE. This CDR3 is CATARGGSTDTQYF. Written as DNA, the CDR3 is TGTGCCACCGCCAGGGGGGGGAGCACAGATACGCAGTATTTT.

The CDR3 reads CASSDLGNTEAFF. The DNA for the CDR3 is TGTGCCAGCAGTGACCTGGGGAACACTGAAGCTTTCTTT. The chain recombines TRBV6-1 with TRBJ1-1; D unresolved. The CDR3 is 13 residues long. Trimming stripped 3 bases from V and 1 base from J, with 6 bases between. CDR1 is MNHNS, CDR2 SASEGT, per germline.

The chain employs TRBV7-9 and TRBJ2-3; TRBD2 aligns across 10 bases. With 5 bases clipped from V and 3 bases from J, the junction kept 5 bases outside the gene matches. The CDR3 length is 15 residues. Germline CDR1 is SEHNR and CDR2 is FQNEAQ (reference sequence). CDR3 residues: CASSLGLAETDTQYF. The DNA for the CDR3 is TGTGCCAGCAGCCTCGGACTAGCGGAGACAGATACGCAGTATTTT.

V gene TRBV7-9 combines with J gene TRBJ1-4; 7 bases fit TRBD1. The CDR3 is 15 residues long. The trim removed 4 bases at V and 7 bases at J, leaving 9 bases unmatched. CDR1 and CDR2 (germline): SEHNR, FQNEAQ (reference sequence). The CDR3 spells CASSSRDRNGEKLFF. CDR3 in DNA: TGTGCCAGCAGCTCCCGGGACAGAAATGGTGAAAAACTGTTTTTT.

This clone was seen only once. The chain links TRBV23-1 to TRBJ2-3; D is undetermined. TRBV23-1 is marked as an open reading frame, function uncertain. Trimming stripped 2 bases from V and 1 base from J, with 13 bases between. CDR3 length: 16 amino acids. CDR3 in DNA: TGCGCCAGCAGTCAACCCATTACGGTCCGCACAGATACGCAGTATTTT. It yields the protein CASSQPITVRTDTQYF.

J is TRBJ1-2 and V is TRBV19; D is unresolved. V was cut by 3 bases and J by 0 bases, with 11 bases left in between. This CDR3 is built from 15 residues. Looked up from germline, CDR1 is LNHDA and CDR2 is SQIVND (reference sequence). This CDR3 is CASSISTEANYGYTF. The CDR3 coding sequence is TGTGCCAGTAGTATCAGTACGGAGGCTAACTATGGCTACACCTTC.

The chain links TRBV7-2 to TRBJ2-1; D might be TRBD1 or TRBD2, each matching 5 bases. The CDR3 sequence is 16 residues long. V was pared by 5 bases and J by 1 base, with 15 bases between. Germline-derived CDR1 and CDR2 are SGHTA and FQGNSA. The CDR3 DNA is TGTGCCAGCAGCGAGAGGGGTCAGGGATCCTACAATGAGCAGTTCTTC. This encodes CASSERGQGSYNEQFF.

This chain connects TRBV4-2 to TRBJ2-2, with a possible D match to TRBD1 (5 bases). Trimming took 0 bases from V and 0 from J, leaving 11 bases between them. Germline CDR1 LGHNA, CDR2 YNFKEQ. The CDR3 covers 17 residues. This chain's CDR3 is CASSQDGAAPNTGELFF. The CDR3 nucleotides are TGTGCCAGCAGCCAAGATGGGGCGGCCCCGAACACCGGGGAGCTGTTTTTT.

This chain joins TRBV5-1 and TRBJ2-7; TRBD1 aligns across 11 bases. The CDR3 is 14 amino acids. Losses at the gene ends were 4 bases for V and 4 bases for J; bases not matched to a gene: 4. CDR1 SGHRS and CDR2 YFSETQ come from the germline V gene. The CDR3 nucleotides read TGCGCCAGCAGCGAGGACAGGGGGCAATACGAGCAGTACTTC. Translation: CASSEDRGQYEQYF.

The rearrangement uses TRBV20-1 and TRBJ2-5; D uncertain. Germline lookup yields CDR1 DFQATT and CDR2 SNEGSKA (reference sequence). V shed 6 bases and J shed 5 bases, with 7 bases lying between them. This CDR3 comprises 10 residues. Written as DNA, the CDR3 is TGCAGTGCAATAAGGGAGACCCAGTACTTC. It encodes CSAIRETQYF.

V and J are TRBV4-1 and TRBJ2-5; 11 nucleotides match TRBD2. J lost 13 bases, V lost 1 base, and 14 bases had no gene match. The CDR3 runs 16 residues. Germline V gives CDR1 MGHRA, CDR2 YSYEKL. This chain's CDR3 is CASSQGTGTGLAGRYF. CDR3 in DNA: TGCGCCAGCAGCCAAGGAACAGGCACCGGACTAGCGGGCCGGTACTTC.

The chain recombines TRBV7-9 with TRBJ2-7, with D maybe TRBD2 (6 bases). Germline CDR1 is SEHNR and CDR2 is FQNEAQ (reference sequence). CDR3 length: 13 amino acids. Trimming left V 7 bases short and J 4 bases short, with 14 bases between. In nucleotides, the CDR3 is TGTGCCAGCACCTCTTCGGGGGAATACGAGCAGTACTTC. This translates into CASTSSGEYEQYF.

This chain joins TRBV28 and TRBJ1-3, with a tentative D call TRBD1 (6 bases). Germline CDR1 and CDR2: MDHEN and SYDVKM. The CDR3 has 14 residues. Trimming pared 6 bases from V and 4 bases from J, leaving 13 bases between. Here the CDR3 reads CASSPGVSGNTIYF. The CDR3 bases are TGTGCCAGCAGCCCAGGGGTTTCGGGAAACACCATATATTTT.

The chain carries TRBV28 and TRBJ1-1; D call uncertain. CDR1 and CDR2 (germline): MDHEN, SYDVKM. Trimming took 3 bases from V and 1 from J, leaving 9 bases between them. The CDR3 is 14 residues long. Here the CDR3 reads CASSLSDGNTEAFF. CDR3 sequence (DNA): TGTGCCAGCAGTTTGTCTGACGGGAACACTGAAGCTTTCTTT.